One sample yielded the 6 T cell receptor beta chains listed below, sequenced in a study of T cell changes during pregnancy in multiple sclerosis. Method: immunoSEQ multiplex PCR; TCRdb's copy keeps in-frame clones and lacks some. The sample records roughly 30,000 clones, 85% being singletons. The sequencing used CD8+ T cells from peripheral blood mononuclear cells, collected after pregnancy. Receptor source: a female donor with multiple sclerosis, enrolled in a pregnancy study.

The chain carries TRBV7-9 and TRBJ1-1; no firm D call. Trimming removed 3 bases at V and 8 bases at J, with 13 bases between. Germline lookup yields CDR1 SEHNR and CDR2 FQNEAQ (reference sequence). The CDR3 consists of 13 residues. The CDR3 DNA sequence: TGTGCCAGCAGCTTGGACTTCCCACGAGAAGCTTTCTTT. Its translation is CASSLDFPREAFF.

This clone was detected once. The rearrangement links TRBV27 to TRBJ1-5; 9 nucleotides match TRBD1. This CDR3 is built from 14 residues. Germline V gene sequence: CDR1 MNHEY, CDR2 SMNVEV (reference sequence). V lost 4 bases, J lost 4 bases, and 2 bases stayed unmatched. The chain's CDR3 is CASSWGQGNQPQHF. The DNA of the CDR3 is TGTGCCAGCAGTTGGGGACAGGGAAATCAGCCCCAGCATTTT.

This sequence joins TRBV9 and TRBJ2-3; perhaps TRBD2 as D (6 bases). Germline V lookup: CDR1 SGDLS, CDR2 YYNGEE. The V end was cut by 4 bases, the J end by 10 bases, with 22 bases between. The CDR3 totals 15 residues. CDR3 residues: CASSPRTMDRRAQYF. Written as DNA, the CDR3 is TGTGCCAGCAGCCCGAGGACTATGGACCGTCGAGCGCAGTATTTT. The whole variable domain, filled in from reference TRBV9 and TRBJ2-3, reads DSGVTQTPKHLITATGQRVTLRCSPRSGDLSVYWYQQSLDQGLQFLIQYYNGEERAKGNILERFSAQQFPDLHSELNLSSLELGDSALYFCASSPRTMDRRAQYFGPGTRLTVL.

The chain is built from TRBV13 and TRBJ2-5, with a weak D call TRBD1 (6 bases). The V gene's germline CDR1 is PRHDT and CDR2 FYEKMQ (reference sequence). CDR3 size: 15 residues. V shed 5 bases and J shed 5 bases, with 18 bases lying between them. DNA of the CDR3: TGTGCCAGCAGCAGAAGCCCAGAAAGGGGGGAGACCCAGTACTTC. Its protein is CASSRSPERGETQYF.

The chain combines TRBV13 with TRBJ1-5; 11 nucleotides agree with TRBD1. Germline assignment: CDR1 PRHDT and CDR2 FYEKMQ (reference sequence). V trimming: 5 bases; J trimming: 0 bases; junction bases outside the gene matches: 3. CDR3 length equals 16 residues. The CDR3 is CASSRGTGGSNQPQHF. As DNA, the CDR3 is TGTGCCAGCAGCCGCGGGACAGGGGGTAGCAATCAGCCCCAGCATTTT.

The table lists this clone with a few counts. The chain uses TRBV27 and TRBJ2-7; 7 bases line up with TRBD1. The CDR3 is made up of 15 amino acids. The V segment lost 4 bases and the J segment 2 bases; nucleotides outside the gene matches: 8. Germline lookup yields CDR1 MNHEY and CDR2 SMNVEV (reference sequence). The CDR3 bases are TGTGCCAGCAGTTACACAGGGGTTCCAACCTACGAGCAGTACTTC. Encoded protein: CASSYTGVPTYEQYF.